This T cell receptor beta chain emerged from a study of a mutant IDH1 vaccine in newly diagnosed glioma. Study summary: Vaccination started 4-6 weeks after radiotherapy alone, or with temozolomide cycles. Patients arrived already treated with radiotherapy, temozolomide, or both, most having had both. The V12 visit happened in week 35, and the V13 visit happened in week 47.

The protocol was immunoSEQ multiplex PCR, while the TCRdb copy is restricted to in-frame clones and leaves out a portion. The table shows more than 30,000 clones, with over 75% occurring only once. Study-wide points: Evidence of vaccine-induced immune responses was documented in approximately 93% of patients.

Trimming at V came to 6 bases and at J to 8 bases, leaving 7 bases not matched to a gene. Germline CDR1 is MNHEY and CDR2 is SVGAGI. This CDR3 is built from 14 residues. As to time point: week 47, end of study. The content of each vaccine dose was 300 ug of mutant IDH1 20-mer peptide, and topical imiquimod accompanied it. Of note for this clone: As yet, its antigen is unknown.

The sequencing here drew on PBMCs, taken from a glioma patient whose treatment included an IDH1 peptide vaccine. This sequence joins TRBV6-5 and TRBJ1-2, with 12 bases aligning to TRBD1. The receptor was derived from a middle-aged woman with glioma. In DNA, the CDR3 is TGTGCCAGCAGGAGGGGACAGGGGGCAAGGGGCTACACCTTC. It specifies CASRRGQGARGYTF.